This T cell receptor beta chain was obtained from a study of OX40 agonist ivuxolimab in advanced cancers. For the study at large: A male proportion of just over 80% was recorded, with mean age 60 years and range about 23 to 80.

This clone showed up just once. Germline lookup yields CDR1 SGHKS and CDR2 YYEKEE (reference sequence). The CDR3 spans 14 residues. V was cut by 0 bases and J by 2 bases, with 8 bases left in between. The repertoire was sequenced with immunoSEQ multiplex PCR; TCRdb's copy has only in-frame clones and lacks some. The data contain 60,000 or so clones, around 87% of them seen just once; the ten biggest clones take up over 5%. The sample here was CD4+ or CD8+ T cells sorted from blood, taken in a trial of the OX40 agonist ivuxolimab. The chain links TRBV5-5 to TRBJ1-1; no reliable D call. The sequence came from an adult with an advanced solid tumor such as melanoma, head and neck, liver or kidney cancer. The CDR3 nucleotides are TGTGCCAGCAGCTTGGCACGGCTAAACACTGAAGCTTTCTTT. This gives the protein CASSLARLNTEAFF.